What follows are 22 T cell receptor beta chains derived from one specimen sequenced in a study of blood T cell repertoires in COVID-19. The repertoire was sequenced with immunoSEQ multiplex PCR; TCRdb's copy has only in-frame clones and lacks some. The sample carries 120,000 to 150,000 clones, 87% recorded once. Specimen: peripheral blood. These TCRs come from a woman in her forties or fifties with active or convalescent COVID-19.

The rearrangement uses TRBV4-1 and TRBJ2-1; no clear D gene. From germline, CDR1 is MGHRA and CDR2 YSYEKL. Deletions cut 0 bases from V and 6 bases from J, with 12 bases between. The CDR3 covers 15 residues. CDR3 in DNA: TGCGCCAGCAGCCAAGAGATGGGCAGGTTCAATGAGCAGTTCTTC. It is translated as CASSQEMGRFNEQFF.

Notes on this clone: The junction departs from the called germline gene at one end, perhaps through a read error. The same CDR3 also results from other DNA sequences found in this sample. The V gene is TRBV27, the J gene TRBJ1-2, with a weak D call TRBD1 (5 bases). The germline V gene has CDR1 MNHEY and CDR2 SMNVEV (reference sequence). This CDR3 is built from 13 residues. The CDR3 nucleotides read TGTGCCAGCAGTTTAGCAGGGAACTACGGCTACACCTTC. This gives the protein CASSLAGNYGYTF.

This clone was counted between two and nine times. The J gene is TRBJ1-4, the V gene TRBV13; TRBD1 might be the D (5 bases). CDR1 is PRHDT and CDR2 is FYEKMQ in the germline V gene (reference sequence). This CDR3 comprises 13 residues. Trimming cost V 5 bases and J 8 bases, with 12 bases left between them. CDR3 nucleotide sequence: TGTGCCAGCAGCCGACGGTGGGGCGAAAAACTGTTTTTT. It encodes CASSRRWGEKLFF.

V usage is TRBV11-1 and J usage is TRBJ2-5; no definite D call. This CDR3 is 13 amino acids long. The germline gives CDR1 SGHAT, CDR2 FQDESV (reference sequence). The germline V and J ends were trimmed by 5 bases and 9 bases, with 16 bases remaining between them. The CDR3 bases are TGTGCCAGCAGCGACACTCAAGGTGGGCCCCAGTACTTC. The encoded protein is CASSDTQGGPQYF.

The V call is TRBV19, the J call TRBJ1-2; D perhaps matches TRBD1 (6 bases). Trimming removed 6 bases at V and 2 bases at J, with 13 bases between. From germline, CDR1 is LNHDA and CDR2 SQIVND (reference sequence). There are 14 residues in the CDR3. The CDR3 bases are TGTGCCAGTAGAACGGGACACCTGAACTATGGCTACACCTTC. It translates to CASRTGHLNYGYTF.

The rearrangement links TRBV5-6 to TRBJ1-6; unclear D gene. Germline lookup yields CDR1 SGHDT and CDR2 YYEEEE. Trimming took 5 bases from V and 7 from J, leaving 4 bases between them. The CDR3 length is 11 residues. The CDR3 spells CASSKNSPLHF. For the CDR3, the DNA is TGTGCCAGCAGTAAAAATTCACCCCTCCACTTT.

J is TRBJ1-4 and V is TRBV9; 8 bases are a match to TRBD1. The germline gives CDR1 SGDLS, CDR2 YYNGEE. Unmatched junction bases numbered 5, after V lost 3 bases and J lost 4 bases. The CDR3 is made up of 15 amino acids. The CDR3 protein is CASSAGQAINEKLFF. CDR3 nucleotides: TGTGCCAGCAGCGCGGGACAGGCGATTAATGAAAAACTGTTTTTT.

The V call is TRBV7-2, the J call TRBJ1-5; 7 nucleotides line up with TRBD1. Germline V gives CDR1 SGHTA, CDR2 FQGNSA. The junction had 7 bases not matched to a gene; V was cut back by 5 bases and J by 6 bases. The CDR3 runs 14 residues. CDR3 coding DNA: TGTGCCAGCAGCCGTGACAGGGCTAGTCAGCCCCAGCATTTT. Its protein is CASSRDRASQPQHF.

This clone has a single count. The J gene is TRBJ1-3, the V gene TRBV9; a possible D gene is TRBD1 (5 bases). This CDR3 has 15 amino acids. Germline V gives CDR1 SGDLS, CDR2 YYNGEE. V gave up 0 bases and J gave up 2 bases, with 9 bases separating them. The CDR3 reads CASSVAPDTGNTIYF. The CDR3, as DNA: TGTGCCAGCAGCGTAGCTCCGGACACTGGAAACACCATATATTTT.

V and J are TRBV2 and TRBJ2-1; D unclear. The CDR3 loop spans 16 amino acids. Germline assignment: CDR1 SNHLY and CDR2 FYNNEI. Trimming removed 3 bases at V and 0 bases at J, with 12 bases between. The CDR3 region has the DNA TGTGCCAGCAGTGAGTCTCTAGGTAGCTCCTACAATGAGCAGTTCTTC. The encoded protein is CASSESLGSSYNEQFF.

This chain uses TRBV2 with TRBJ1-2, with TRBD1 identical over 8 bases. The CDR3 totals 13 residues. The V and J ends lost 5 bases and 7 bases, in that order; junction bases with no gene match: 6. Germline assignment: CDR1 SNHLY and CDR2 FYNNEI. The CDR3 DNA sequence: TGTGCCAGCAGTCGGGACAGGTCAGGTGGCTACACCTTC. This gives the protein CASSRDRSGGYTF.

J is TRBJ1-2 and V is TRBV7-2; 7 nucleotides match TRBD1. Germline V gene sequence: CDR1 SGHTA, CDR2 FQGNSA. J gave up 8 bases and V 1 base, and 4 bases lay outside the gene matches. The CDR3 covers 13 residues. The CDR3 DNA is TGTGCCAGCAGCTTAGAGACAGGGTCAGGCTACACCTTC. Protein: CASSLETGSGYTF.

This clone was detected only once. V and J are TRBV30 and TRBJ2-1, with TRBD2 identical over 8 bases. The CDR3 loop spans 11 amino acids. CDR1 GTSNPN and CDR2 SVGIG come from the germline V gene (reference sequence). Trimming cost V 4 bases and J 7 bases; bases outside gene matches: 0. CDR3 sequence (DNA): TGTGCCTGGACTAGCGGGAATGAGCAGTTCTTC. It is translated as CAWTSGNEQFF.

CDR3 DNA: TGTGCCAGCAGACCTACCGCGGGGGGGCCAGGAGATACGCAGTATTTT. The encoded protein is CASRPTAGGPGDTQYF. This chain links TRBV14 with TRBJ2-3; 9 nucleotides agree with TRBD2. Germline values: CDR1 SGHDN, CDR2 FVKESK. J was trimmed by 5 bases and V by 6 bases; bases with no gene match: 12. CDR3 length equals 16 residues.

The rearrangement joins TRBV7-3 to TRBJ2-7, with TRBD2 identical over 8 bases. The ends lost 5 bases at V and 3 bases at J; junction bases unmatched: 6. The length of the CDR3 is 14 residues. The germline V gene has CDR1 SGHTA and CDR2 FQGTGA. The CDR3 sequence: CASSPRGGFYEQYF. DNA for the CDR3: TGTGCCAGCAGCCCTCGCGGGGGGTTCTACGAGCAGTACTTC. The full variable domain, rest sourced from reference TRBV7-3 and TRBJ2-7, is GAGVSQTPSNKVTEKGKYVELRCDPISGHTALYWYRQSLGQGPEFLIYFQGTGAADDSGLPNDRFFAVRPEGSVSTLKIQRTERGDSAVYLCASSPRGGFYEQYFGPGTRLTVT.

The CDR3 here is CASSWTRTGFMTEAFF. The CDR3 DNA reads TGTGCCAGCAGCTGGACAAGGACAGGGTTTATGACTGAAGCTTTCTTT. This sequence joins TRBV13 and TRBJ1-1; TRBD1 matches 8 bases. Germline V gene sequence: CDR1 PRHDT, CDR2 FYEKMQ (reference sequence). J gave up 5 bases and V 4 bases, and 12 bases lay outside the gene matches. The CDR3 extends over 16 amino acids.

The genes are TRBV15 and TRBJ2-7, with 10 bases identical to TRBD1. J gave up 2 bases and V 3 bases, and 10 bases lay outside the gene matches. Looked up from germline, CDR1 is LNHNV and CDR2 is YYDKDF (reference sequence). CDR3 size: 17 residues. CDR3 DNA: TGTGCCACCAGCAGGGGGTTCCGGGACAGGGGAGCCTACGAGCAGTACTTC. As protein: CATSRGFRDRGAYEQYF.

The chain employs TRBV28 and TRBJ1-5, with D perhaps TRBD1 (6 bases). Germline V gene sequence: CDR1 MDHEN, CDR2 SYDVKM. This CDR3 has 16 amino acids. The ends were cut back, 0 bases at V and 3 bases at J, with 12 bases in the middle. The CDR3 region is CASSLWAGGDNQPQHF. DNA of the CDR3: TGTGCCAGCAGTTTATGGGCTGGGGGCGACAATCAGCCCCAGCATTTT.

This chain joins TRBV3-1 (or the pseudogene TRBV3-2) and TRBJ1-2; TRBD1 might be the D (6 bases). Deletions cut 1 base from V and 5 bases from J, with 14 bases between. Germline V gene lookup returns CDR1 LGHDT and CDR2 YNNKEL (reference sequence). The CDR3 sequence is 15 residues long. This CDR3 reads CASSQGNRVQYGYTF. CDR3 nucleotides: TGTGCCAGCAGCCAAGGAAACAGGGTTCAGTATGGCTACACCTTC.

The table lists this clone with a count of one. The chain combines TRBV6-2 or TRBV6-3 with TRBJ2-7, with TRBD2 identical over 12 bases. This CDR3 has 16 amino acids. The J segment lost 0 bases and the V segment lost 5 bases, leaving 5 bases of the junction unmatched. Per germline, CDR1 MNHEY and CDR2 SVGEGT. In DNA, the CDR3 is TGTGCCAGCAGTCATACTAGCGGGAGGACCTCCTACGAGCAGTACTTC. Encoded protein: CASSHTSGRTSYEQYF.

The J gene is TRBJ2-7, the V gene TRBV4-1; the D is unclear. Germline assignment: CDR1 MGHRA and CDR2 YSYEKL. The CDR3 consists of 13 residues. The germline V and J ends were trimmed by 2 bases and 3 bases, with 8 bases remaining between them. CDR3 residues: CASSQLTNYEQYF. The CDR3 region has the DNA TGCGCCAGCAGCCAATTAACTAACTACGAGCAGTACTTC.

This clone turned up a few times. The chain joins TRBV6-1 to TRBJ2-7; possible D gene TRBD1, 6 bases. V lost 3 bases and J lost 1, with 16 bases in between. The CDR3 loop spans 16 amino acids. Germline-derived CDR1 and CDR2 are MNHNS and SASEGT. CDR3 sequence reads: CASSDFNRDPSYEQYF. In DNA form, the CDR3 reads TGTGCCAGCAGTGATTTCAACAGGGACCCATCCTACGAGCAGTACTTC.